This passage covers 17 T cell receptor beta chains from one sample sequenced in a study of cytomegalovirus exposure and HLA in healthy donors. The primer mix had 60 Vbeta and 13 Jbeta primers. TCRdb's table, derived via immunoSEQ multiplex PCR, lists solely in-frame clones and lacks some. The data show 85,000 to 120,000 clones, more than 60% seen once. Sequenced: PBMCs. These receptors all come from a man aged 60 to 69 in good health and CMV-seronegative.

This chain uses TRBV4-2 with TRBJ2-3; 8 bases are shared with TRBD1. J was trimmed by 1 base and V by 4 bases; bases with no gene match: 4. Germline V gene lookup returns CDR1 LGHNA and CDR2 YNFKEQ. The CDR3 sequence is 15 residues long. Written as DNA, the CDR3 is TGTGCCAGCAGCCGGGGGACAGGCGGCACAGATACGCAGTATTTT. Translating it yields CASSRGTGGTDTQYF.

The chain carries TRBV7-9 and TRBJ1-1, with 8 bases that match TRBD1. There are 16 residues in the CDR3. The ends lost 1 base at V and 6 bases at J; junction bases unmatched: 10. The germline CDR1 and CDR2 sequences are SEHNR and FQNEAQ (reference sequence). In nucleotides, the CDR3 is TGTGCCAGCAGCTTAGTTCAGGGGGCGACCGTACCTGAAGCTTTCTTT. This translates into CASSLVQGATVPEAFF.

The table lists this clone with a count of one. The rearrangement links TRBV9 to TRBJ2-3, with no clear D. Germline CDR1 SGDLS, CDR2 YYNGEE. The CDR3 consists of 15 residues. V gave up 0 bases and J gave up 5 bases, with 13 bases separating them. Here the CDR3 reads CASSVGPTGGDTQYF. CDR3 nucleotide sequence: TGTGCCAGCAGCGTAGGCCCCACTGGCGGAGATACGCAGTATTTT.

The genes are TRBV7-2 and TRBJ2-1, with D perhaps matching TRBD2 (6 bases). The CDR3 loop spans 15 amino acids. CDR1 is SGHTA, CDR2 FQGNSA, per germline. V shed 1 base and J shed 2 bases, with 9 bases lying between them. CDR3 protein: CASSLDGGPYNEQFF. The DNA of the CDR3 is TGTGCCAGCAGCTTAGACGGGGGACCCTACAATGAGCAGTTCTTC.

The rearrangement uses TRBV18 and TRBJ1-4; D unresolved. V was pared by 6 bases and J by 6 bases, with 14 bases between. Germline CDR1 reads KGHSH; CDR2 reads LQKENI. This CDR3 region has 14 residues. The CDR3 here is CASSLDPSDEKLFF. The DNA for the CDR3 is TGTGCCAGCTCTCTAGACCCTTCGGATGAAAAACTGTTTTTT.

The V gene is TRBV5-1, the J gene TRBJ2-5, with 7 bases lining up with TRBD1. J lost 5 bases, V lost 2 bases, and 6 bases had no gene match. This CDR3 comprises 14 residues. CDR1 is SGHRS and CDR2 is YFSETQ in the germline V gene. The CDR3 DNA reads TGCGCCAGCAGCTTACAGGGGATAGATGAGACCCAGTACTTC. Residues: CASSLQGIDETQYF.

This chain uses TRBV19 with TRBJ2-1; TRBD2 might be the D (5 bases). Per germline, CDR1 LNHDA and CDR2 SQIVND (reference sequence). V was shortened by 7 bases and J by 8 bases, with 12 bases between the two germline ends. CDR3 length equals 12 residues. The CDR3 here is CASNDGEYEQFF. In nucleotides, the CDR3 is TGTGCCAGTAATGACGGGGAATATGAGCAGTTCTTC. Variable domain in full (rest from reference TRBV19 and TRBJ2-1): DGGITQSPKYLFRKEGQNVTLSCEQNLNHDAMYWYRQDPGQGLRLIYYSQIVNDFQKGDIAEGYSVSREKKESFPLTVTSAQKNPTAFYLCASNDGEYEQFFGPGTRLTVL.

The chain carries TRBV27 and TRBJ1-2; 10 bases are a match to TRBD1. The CDR3 is 15 residues long. Losses at the gene ends were 4 bases for V and 6 bases for J; bases not matched to a gene: 8. In germline, CDR1 is MNHEY, CDR2 SMNVEV (reference sequence). The CDR3 bases are TGTGCCAGCAGTTCGGCCGGGACAGGGGCTCATGGCTACACCTTC. The encoded protein is CASSSAGTGAHGYTF.

This clone was detected a few times. J is TRBJ1-2 and V is TRBV10-2; tentative D call: TRBD1 (5 bases). The V end lost 6 bases, the J end lost 8 bases, and 16 bases lay between the germline ends. CDR3 length: 13 amino acids. Germline V gene sequence: CDR1 WSHSY, CDR2 SAAADI. The CDR3 sequence: CASSSAPTVGYTF. CDR3 nucleotide sequence: TGCGCCAGCAGCTCAGCCCCGACAGTCGGCTACACCTTC.

The chain carries TRBV5-8 and TRBJ1-5, with 9 bases matching TRBD1. Unmatched junction bases numbered 7, after V lost 4 bases and J lost 5 bases. Germline-derived CDR1 and CDR2 are SGHTS and YDEGEE. The CDR3 covers 15 residues. Here the CDR3 DNA reads TGTGCCAGCAGCGGTAGGGGACAGGGATATCAGCCCCAGCATTTT. It encodes CASSGRGQGYQPQHF.

In DNA form, the CDR3 reads TGTGCCAGCAGCCAACTCCCCCCCACCGCGGGGGCTTTGGATACGCAGTATTTT. It encodes CASSQLPPTAGALDTQYF. The chain is built from TRBV4-2 and TRBJ2-3; D is perhaps TRBD2 (7 bases). V lost 2 bases and J lost 6, with 24 bases in between. CDR1 LGHNA and CDR2 YNFKEQ come from the germline V gene. CDR3 length: 18 amino acids.

The chain couples TRBV9 to TRBJ1-2; D possibly corresponds to TRBD1 (5 bases). This CDR3 region has 15 residues. The germline V and J ends were trimmed by 0 bases and 1 base, with 10 bases remaining between them. CDR1 and CDR2 from the germline V gene are SGDLS and YYNGEE. The CDR3 coding sequence is TGTGCCAGCAGCGTAGGAGGAGGGGATAACTATGGCTACACCTTC. It translates to CASSVGGGDNYGYTF.

The chain recombines TRBV7-2 with TRBJ1-2; possible D gene TRBD1, 6 bases. V dropped 1 base and J dropped 4 bases, with 19 bases sitting between them. Germline CDR1 SGHTA, CDR2 FQGNSA. This CDR3 is built from 17 residues. CDR3 loop: CASSLGAPRGGSYGYTF. DNA for the CDR3: TGTGCCAGCAGCTTAGGGGCCCCCAGGGGCGGAAGCTATGGCTACACCTTC.

In the case of this clone: Other nucleotide sequences in the sample specify the same CDR3. This chain joins TRBV2 and TRBJ2-2; weak D call: TRBD1 (5 bases). The V and J ends lost 6 bases and 5 bases respectively, with 10 bases between them. There are 13 residues in the CDR3. CDR1 SNHLY and CDR2 FYNNEI come from the germline V gene. The CDR3 region is CASSLQGTGELFF. In nucleotides, the CDR3 is TGTGCCAGCAGCCTTCAGGGTACCGGGGAGCTGTTTTTT.

V gene TRBV13 combines with J gene TRBJ2-7; D gene unclear. Germline loops: CDR1 PRHDT, CDR2 FYEKMQ (reference sequence). The CDR3 consists of 12 residues. V was trimmed by 5 bases and J by 4 bases, leaving 9 bases between them. The CDR3 loop is CASSRASYEQYF. In nucleotides, the CDR3 is TGTGCCAGCAGCCGTGCTAGTTACGAGCAGTACTTC.

The J gene is TRBJ2-1, the V gene TRBV27, with D possibly matching TRBD1 (5 bases). V was shortened by 1 base and J by 3 bases, with 13 bases between the two germline ends. CDR1 is MNHEY and CDR2 is SMNVEV in the germline V gene (reference sequence). The CDR3 is 16 residues long. The CDR3 loop reads CASSLYRGIYYNEQFF. DNA for the CDR3: TGTGCCAGCAGTTTATATAGGGGAATCTACTACAATGAGCAGTTCTTC.

This chain connects TRBV29-1 to TRBJ1-2, with no clear D. CDR3 length: 13 residues. Germline V CDR1 and CDR2: SQVTM, ANQGSEA. Trimming removed 4 bases from V and 4 bases from J, with 13 bases in between. The CDR3 here is CSVVSDNSYGYTF. The CDR3 DNA reads TGCAGCGTTGTTTCCGACAACTCCTATGGCTACACCTTC.